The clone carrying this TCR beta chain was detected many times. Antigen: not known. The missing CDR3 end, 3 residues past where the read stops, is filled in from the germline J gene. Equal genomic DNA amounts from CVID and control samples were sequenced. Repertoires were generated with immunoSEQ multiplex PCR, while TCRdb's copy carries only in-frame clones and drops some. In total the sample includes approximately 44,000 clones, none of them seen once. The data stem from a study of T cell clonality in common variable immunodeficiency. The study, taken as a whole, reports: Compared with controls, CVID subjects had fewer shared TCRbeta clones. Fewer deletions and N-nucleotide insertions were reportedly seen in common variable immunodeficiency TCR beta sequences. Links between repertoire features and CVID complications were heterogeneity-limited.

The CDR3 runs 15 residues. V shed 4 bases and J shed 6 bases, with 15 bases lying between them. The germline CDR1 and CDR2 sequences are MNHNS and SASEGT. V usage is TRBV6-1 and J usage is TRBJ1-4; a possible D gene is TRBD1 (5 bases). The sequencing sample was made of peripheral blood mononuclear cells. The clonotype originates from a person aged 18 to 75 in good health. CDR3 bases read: TGTGCCAGCAGTGTACTCGGGCAGGGCGATGAAAAA. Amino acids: CASSVLGQGDEK. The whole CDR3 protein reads CASSVLGQGDEKLFF.